Each of the 4 T cell receptor beta chains below was sequenced from the same sample in a study of control samples from healthy donors and cancer patients. Profiling relied on immunoSEQ multiplex PCR, and the TCRdb table lists in-frame clones only, not all of them. The table shows roughly 140,000 clones, with about 94% occurring only once. The material sequenced was blood. These receptors originate from a man between 50 and 59 years old in good health.

The chain uses TRBV10-3 and TRBJ1-2; D is uncertain. V was clipped by 2 bases and J by 6 bases, with 16 bases between them. CDR1 ENHRY and CDR2 SYGVKD come from the germline V gene. This CDR3 spans 15 amino acids. The CDR3 loop is CAISETQASLHGYTF. The CDR3 bases are TGTGCCATCAGTGAGACCCAAGCCAGTCTGCATGGCTACACCTTC.

This clone was counted between two and nine times. The genes are TRBV30 and TRBJ2-2, with D perhaps TRBD1 (5 bases). Germline values: CDR1 GTSNPN, CDR2 SVGIG (reference sequence). Trimming shortened V by 4 bases and J by 3 bases, and 12 bases separated the two germline ends. The CDR3 totals 14 residues. CDR3 sequence: CAWIAGSDTGELFF. The CDR3 DNA reads TGTGCCTGGATTGCAGGGTCGGACACCGGGGAGCTGTTTTTT.

On this clone: Other DNA sequences within the sample encode an identical CDR3. V gene TRBV5-1 combines with J gene TRBJ2-3; TRBD2 agrees at 9 bases. Trimming removed 7 bases from V and 0 bases from J; junction bases left unmatched: 6. The CDR3 loop spans 15 amino acids. CDR1 is SGHRS and CDR2 is YFSETQ in the germline V gene. The CDR3 DNA follows: TGCGCCAGCCGGAGAACTAGCGGGAGCACAGATACGCAGTATTTT. Translated: CASRRTSGSTDTQYF.

The V and J genes are TRBV20-1 and TRBJ2-1; D possibly matches TRBD1 or TRBD2 (5 bases each). CDR3 length equals 13 residues. The germline CDR1 and CDR2 sequences are DFQATT and SNEGSKA (reference sequence). V was shortened by 3 bases and J by 7 bases, with 13 bases between the two germline ends. The CDR3 nucleotides are TGCAGTGCTAGTTTCCCCTGGGGGAATGAGCAGTTCTTC. Protein sequence: CSASFPWGNEQFF.